This TCR beta chain is drawn from a study of OX40 agonist ivuxolimab in advanced cancers. Study summary: Aged about 20 to 80 with a mean of approximately 60 years, they were around 79% male. Study-level points and caveats: Partial responders dosed at 0.1-3.0 mg/kg displayed clonal expansion ranking among the lowest.

Profiling relied on immunoSEQ multiplex PCR, and the TCRdb table lists in-frame clones only, not all of them. The table has approximately 64,000 clones, approximately 80% seen once. The CDR3 is 15 amino acids. Germline V lookup: CDR1 SEHNR, CDR2 FQNEAQ (reference sequence). V was shortened by 0 bases and J by 0 bases, with 8 bases between the two germline ends. In regard to this clone: Its cognate antigen is unknown.

The receptor's source is an adult with an advanced solid tumor such as melanoma, head and neck, liver or kidney cancer. The chain is built from TRBV7-9 and TRBJ1-2, with D maybe TRBD1 (5 bases). Sequenced material: CD4+ or CD8+ T cells sorted from blood, taken in a trial of the OX40 agonist ivuxolimab. CDR3 sequence reads: CASSLAGAANYGYTF. The CDR3 bases are TGTGCCAGCAGCTTAGCCGGGGCTGCTAACTATGGCTACACCTTC.